A selection of T cell receptor beta chains follows, all from one sample in a study of PD-L1 blockade in urothelial cancer. Method: immunoSEQ multiplex PCR; TCRdb's copy keeps in-frame clones and lacks some. This table holds roughly 67,000 clones, 70% to 90% found once. This material consisted of PBMCs, taken around atezolizumab (anti-PD-L1) treatment. Source of these receptors: a man aged 60-69 years with urothelial cancer. Both conserved end residues are part of each CDR3. A D gene is named only where the DNA matches it firmly. Size is omitted from some rows. Given values are once, few, many or a class for expanded clones.

v_call,clone_size,d_call,j_call,cdr3_aa,cdr3_nt
TRBV5-5,.,.,TRBJ2-3,CASIPGGRDYTDTQYF,TGTGCCAGCATCCCAGGTGGCAGAGATTACACAGATACGCAGTATTTT
TRBV4-1,few,TRBD2,TRBJ2-1,CASSQRGSSYNEQFF,TGCGCCAGCAGCCAGCGGGGGAGCTCCTACAATGAGCAGTTCTTC
TRBV4-1,.,TRBD1,TRBJ1-2,CASRPSLGQRNYGYTF,TGCGCCAGCAGGCCGAGCTTGGGACAGCGTAACTATGGCTACACCTTC
TRBV9,.,TRBD2,TRBJ2-7,CASSSLEASGGTGEQYF,TGTGCCAGCAGCTCATTAGAGGCCAGCGGGGGTACGGGCGAGCAGTACTTC
TRBV30,.,.,TRBJ1-2,CAWSVSSLIGYTF,TGTGCCTGGAGTGTGTCTTCGTTAATCGGCTACACCTTC
TRBV5-6,.,.,TRBJ2-5,CASSFFSTETQYF,TGTGCCAGCAGCTTCTTTTCTACAGAGACCCAGTACTTC
TRBV12-5,.,TRBD2,TRBJ2-2,CASGLVLAGGSDTGELFF,TGTGCTAGTGGTTTGGTACTAGCGGGGGGTTCCGACACCGGGGAGCTGTTTTTT
TRBV7-3,.,.,TRBJ2-7,CASSDGVSNEQYF,TGTGCCAGCAGCGACGGGGTCTCTAACGAGCAGTACTTC
TRBV12-5,.,.,TRBJ2-3,CASGRTDTQYF,TGTGCTAGTGGGCGGACAGATACGCAGTATTTT
TRBV7-2,.,TRBD2,TRBJ2-5,CASSLGPSGGPIQETQYF,TGTGCCAGCAGCTTAGGGCCTAGCGGGGGGCCGATCCAAGAGACCCAGTACTTC
TRBV27,.,TRBD1,TRBJ2-2,CASSFDLADRTNTGELFF,TGTGCCAGCAGTTTCGACCTTGCGGACAGGACGAACACCGGGGAGCTGTTTTTT
TRBV7-9,.,.,TRBJ2-3,CASSLAGGASHTDTQYF,TGTGCCAGCAGCTTAGCGGGGGGGGCTAGTCACACAGATACGCAGTATTTT
TRBV5-4,.,.,TRBJ1-2,CASSLQGAGGYTF,TGTGCCAGCAGCTTGCAGGGCGCAGGCGGCTACACCTTC
TRBV7-2,few,.,TRBJ2-7,CASSLVEFGSYEQYF,TGTGCCAGCAGCCTTGTGGAGTTCGGCTCCTACGAGCAGTACTTC
TRBV5-1,.,TRBD1,TRBJ1-2,CASSSGQGNLYGYTF,TGCGCCAGCAGCTCTGGACAGGGTAACCTCTATGGCTACACCTTC
TRBV6-1,.,.,TRBJ1-2,CASSLTNTNYGYTF,TGTGCCAGCAGTTTGACAAATACTAACTATGGCTACACCTTC
TRBV11-3,.,.,TRBJ1-2,CASSLGVEGYGYTF,TGTGCCAGCAGCTTAGGGGTAGAGGGCTATGGCTACACCTTC
TRBV5-1,few,.,TRBJ1-4,CASSPKAGIENEKLFF,TGCGCCAGCAGCCCTAAAGCCGGGATCGAAAATGAAAAACTGTTTTTT
TRBV13,.,.,TRBJ1-2,CASSPWTELYYGYTF,TGTGCCAGCAGCCCGTGGACAGAACTCTACTATGGCTACACCTTC
TRBV30,.,.,TRBJ2-2,CAWRYNTGELFF,TGTGCCTGGAGATATAACACCGGGGAGCTGTTTTTT
TRBV9,.,.,TRBJ2-5,CASSGGGGSGTQYF,TGTGCCAGCAGCGGGGGGGGCGGCAGCGGGACCCAGTACTTC
TRBV14,.,.,TRBJ2-4,CASSLGDGNIQYF,TGTGCCAGCAGCCTAGGGGATGGAAACATTCAGTACTTC
TRBV11-3,.,.,TRBJ1-3,CASSFWGQGNTIYF,TGTGCCAGCAGCTTTTGGGGACAAGGAAACACCATATATTTT
TRBV7-3,.,TRBD1,TRBJ2-3,CASSSNTGGGTDTQYF,TGTGCCAGCAGTTCAAATACAGGGGGCGGTACAGATACGCAGTATTTT
TRBV18,.,TRBD2,TRBJ2-7,CASSPGTRAVPEQYF,TGTGCCAGCTCACCCGGGACTAGGGCAGTACCCGAGCAGTACTTC
TRBV30,.,.,TRBJ1-5,CAWSGSAGLNQPQHF,TGTGCCTGGAGCGGCTCCGCAGGGCTGAATCAGCCCCAGCATTTT
TRBV5-1,.,.,TRBJ2-3,CASSLTTDTQYF,TGCGCCAGCAGCTTGACTACAGATACGCAGTATTTT
TRBV25-1,.,.,TRBJ2-4,CASSEGPVNIQYF,TGTGCCAGCAGTGAAGGCCCCGTAAACATTCAGTACTTC
TRBV6-6,once,TRBD2,TRBJ2-3,CASSYGLAGKTDTQYF,TGTGCCAGCAGTTACGGACTAGCGGGGAAAACAGATACGCAGTATTTT
TRBV2,.,.,TRBJ2-6,CASSEDRVGSGANVLTF,TGTGCCAGCAGTGAAGACAGGGTCGGCTCTGGGGCCAACGTCCTGACTTTC
TRBV23-1,.,TRBD1,TRBJ1-5,CASSQSEDRKNQPQHF,TGCGCCAGCAGTCAATCGGAGGACAGGAAGAATCAGCCCCAGCATTTT
TRBV7-9,.,.,TRBJ2-7,CASSPRTGEQYF,TGTGCCAGCAGCCCTCGGACGGGGGAGCAGTACTTC
TRBV4-1,.,TRBD2,TRBJ2-3,CASSRSSGGLILDTQYF,TGCGCCAGCAGCCGCTCTAGCGGGGGGTTAATTCTAGATACGCAGTATTTT
TRBV9,once,.,TRBJ2-1,CASSGASVRSSYNEQFF,TGTGCCAGCAGCGGCGCCTCCGTAAGGAGCTCCTACAATGAGCAGTTCTTC
TRBV7-2,.,TRBD1,TRBJ2-1,CASSLLRQGPRGEQFF,TGTGCCAGCAGCTTACTCCGACAGGGCCCTAGGGGTGAGCAGTTCTTC
TRBV28,.,TRBD1,TRBJ2-7,CASRISTGATEQYF,TGTGCCAGCAGGATATCGACAGGGGCGACCGAGCAGTACTTC
TRBV18,.,.,TRBJ2-5,CASSPPTAGETQYF,TGTGCCAGCTCACCACCGACAGCCGGAGAGACCCAGTACTTC
TRBV18,.,.,TRBJ1-1,CASSPMSLKSTEAFF,TGTGCCAGCTCACCAATGAGCCTAAAATCCACTGAAGCTTTCTTT
TRBV7-2,.,TRBD1,TRBJ2-6,CASSKGTGLSGANVLTF,TGTGCCAGCAGCAAGGGGACAGGGCTCTCTGGGGCCAACGTCCTGACTTTC
TRBV28,few,.,TRBJ1-4,CASSSQEIANEKLFF,TGTGCCAGCAGTTCTCAAGAGATAGCTAATGAAAAACTGTTTTTT
TRBV11-2,.,.,TRBJ1-2,CASSQDRNYGYTF,TGTGCCAGCAGCCAGGACAGAAACTATGGCTACACCTTC
TRBV11-3,.,TRBD1,TRBJ1-4,CASSFQGAPLLFF,TGTGCCAGCAGCTTCCAGGGGGCTCCTCTACTGTTTTTT
TRBV6-1,.,TRBD1,TRBJ1-3,CASRTGAGNTIYF,TGTGCCAGCAGGACAGGGGCTGGAAACACCATATATTTT
TRBV30,.,.,TRBJ1-5,CAWSVRGKGNQPQHF,TGTGCCTGGAGTGTACGAGGGAAAGGCAATCAGCCCCAGCATTTT
TRBV9,.,TRBD2,TRBJ2-7,CASSPRGGDLYEQYF,TGTGCCAGCAGCCCTCGGGGAGGGGATCTCTACGAGCAGTACTTC
TRBV5-6,few,.,TRBJ1-1,CASSLPDTEAFF,TGTGCCAGCAGCTTGCCGGACACTGAAGCTTTCTTT